The 9 T cell receptor beta chains below were found in one sample sequenced in a study of OX40 agonist ivuxolimab in advanced cancers. Method: immunoSEQ multiplex PCR; TCRdb's copy keeps in-frame clones and lacks some. The sample carries tens of thousands of clones, roughly 85% recorded once. Specimen: CD4+ or CD8+ T cells sorted from blood, collected in a trial of the OX40 agonist ivuxolimab. These receptors all stem from an adult with an advanced solid tumor such as melanoma, head and neck, liver or kidney cancer.

The sample holds a few counts of this clone. The chain employs TRBV19 and TRBJ2-7; D is possibly TRBD1 (6 bases). The CDR3 covers 15 residues. Looked up from germline, CDR1 is LNHDA and CDR2 is SQIVND (reference sequence). V was trimmed by 4 bases and J by 3 bases, leaving 16 bases between them. CDR3 DNA: TGTGCCAGTAGTAGATACTCGACAGGAGACTACGAGCAGTACTTC. This gives the protein CASSRYSTGDYEQYF.

The chain has TRBV2 and TRBJ2-2; 11 bases agree with TRBD2. CDR3 length: 16 amino acids. Germline CDR1 SNHLY, CDR2 FYNNEI. The J segment lost 5 bases and the V segment lost 5 bases, leaving 7 bases of the junction unmatched. The CDR3 here is CASSPSGRRGTGELFF. CDR3 nucleotide sequence: TGTGCCAGCAGTCCTAGCGGGAGGAGAGGGACCGGGGAGCTGTTTTTT.

This clone was seen more than once but under ten times. The chain uses TRBV10-1 and TRBJ2-7, with D possibly being TRBD2 (7 bases). The CDR3 length is 14 residues. Germline V gene data show CDR1 as WNHNN and CDR2 as SYGVQD (reference sequence). Trimming took 8 bases from V and 3 from J, leaving 17 bases between them. The CDR3 here is CASPLGGPIYEQYF. CDR3 bases: TGCGCCAGCCCCCTGGGGGGGCCGATCTACGAGCAGTACTTC.

The rearrangement joins TRBV7-2 to TRBJ1-1; no clear D gene. V was trimmed by 2 bases and J by 2 bases, leaving 9 bases between them. CDR1 and CDR2 from the germline V gene are SGHTA and FQGNSA. This CDR3 spans 14 amino acids. CDR3 sequence reads: CASSLSFGNTEAFF. The CDR3 DNA sequence: TGTGCCAGCAGCTTATCATTCGGAAACACTGAAGCTTTCTTT.

The V and J genes are TRBV14 and TRBJ2-1; 7 nucleotides agree with TRBD2. The CDR3 is made up of 16 amino acids. J was trimmed by 4 bases and V by 1 base; bases with no gene match: 7. Looked up from germline, CDR1 is SGHDN and CDR2 is FVKESK. CDR3 protein: CASSQGPSGVYNEQFF. The CDR3 coding sequence is TGTGCCAGCAGCCAAGGCCCTAGCGGAGTATACAATGAGCAGTTCTTC.

The V and J genes are TRBV7-9 and TRBJ1-2; D is perhaps TRBD1 (6 bases). Germline values: CDR1 SEHNR, CDR2 FQNEAQ (reference sequence). This CDR3 has 12 residues. Trimming removed 5 bases at V and 5 bases at J, with 9 bases between. The CDR3 DNA sequence: TGTGCCAGCAGCGAGGGGGGTTATGGCTACACCTTC. Amino acid sequence: CASSEGGYGYTF. The full variable domain, its missing parts supplied by reference TRBV7-9 and TRBJ1-2, is DTGVSQNPRHKITKRGQNVTFRCDPISEHNRLYWYRQTLGQGPEFLTYFQNEAQLEKSRLLSDRFSAERPKGSFSTLEIQRTEQGDSAMYLCASSEGGYGYTFGSGTRLTVV.

The chain joins TRBV6-6 to TRBJ1-5, with D possibly being TRBD1 (6 bases). CDR1 is MNHNY and CDR2 is SVGAGI in the germline V gene (reference sequence). V lost 6 bases, J lost 1 base, and 16 bases lay in between. The length of the CDR3 is 16 residues. CDR3 in DNA: TGTGCCAGCAGACCTAGAGGCCAGGGGAGCAATCAGCCCCAGCATTTT. It codes for CASRPRGQGSNQPQHF.

The rearrangement uses TRBV4-1 and TRBJ1-1; 7 positions match TRBD1. The CDR3 covers 16 residues. V was pared by 1 base and J by 1 base, with 6 bases of the junction left unmatched. Germline CDR1 and CDR2: MGHRA and YSYEKL. In DNA form, the CDR3 reads TGCGCCAGCAGCCAAGTAGGGGGCCGGACGAACACTGAAGCTTTCTTT. Amino acid sequence: CASSQVGGRTNTEAFF.

The rearrangement links TRBV7-2 to TRBJ2-3, with 8 nucleotides matching TRBD2. Germline assignment: CDR1 SGHTA and CDR2 FQGNSA. Trimming at V came to 2 bases and at J to 5 bases, leaving 6 bases not matched to a gene. CDR3 length: 15 amino acids. In nucleotides, the CDR3 is TGTGCCAGCAGCTTATGGTGGGCGGGGGGAGATACGCAGTATTTT. It is translated as CASSLWWAGGDTQYF. Looking up the rest from reference TRBV7-2 and TRBJ2-3 gives the full variable domain: GAGVSQSPSNKVTEKGKDVELRCDPISGHTALYWYRQSLGQGLEFLIYFQGNSAPDKSGLPSDRFSAERTGGSVSTLTIQRTQQEDSAVYLCASSLWWAGGDTQYFGPGTRLTVL.